The source of this T cell receptor (beta chain) is a study of cytomegalovirus exposure and HLA in healthy donors (TCRdb year 2017). Describing the broader study: An earlier analysis of roughly 610 of the donors reported 276 Gb of sequence data and 90 million to 120 million unique TCR beta sequences obtained from about 200 million T cells. Along with the approximately 700-subject first cohort, a separate validation cohort of over 90 different subjects was used. In a later genetic analysis, genome-wide SNP genotypes for about three fifths of the roughly 670 donors were used, and that subset was treated as a discovery cohort. All discovery cohort repertoires had been generated using a single sequencing platform. The study used immunosequencing to profile the T cell repertoires of several hundred subjects and linked those repertoires to cytomegalovirus serostatus. To predict cytomegalovirus infection status, the study combined high-throughput TCR immunosequencing, statistical association of individual TCRs with disease status, and machine learning. Of the roughly 400 genotyped donors, roughly 85% fell in the genetic ancestry cluster associated with self-reported Caucasian donors. Donor age, sex, ethnicity and CMV serostatus were collected together with the repertoire data. To study patterns of TCR occurrence, a later analysis re-analyzed previously published TCR beta repertoires from 650 to 750 donors and added high-resolution HLA genotyping. The aim of the study was to test whether cataloging public T cell receptors could identify signatures of past pathogen exposure. The number of donors typed differed by locus, with about 620-630 for A, B, C, DRB1 and DQB1, about 500 for DQA1, approximately 580 for DPA1, and under 490 for DPB1. HLA typing covered class I and class II loci at four-digit resolution. In the later analysis, no new phenotypic data were used to find candidate immune exposures; instead, reliance was placed on TCR beta sequences and their occurrence across donors. An earlier analysis of around 640 of the donors used high-throughput TCR beta sequencing to judge whether each TCR beta V gene segment behaved as functional or pseudogenic. Among around 400 genotyped donors of the cohort, an average of approximately 220,000 unique TCR beta nucleotide sequences was sequenced per donor, of which 15% to 20% were non-productive. An early release that covered about 600 HLA-typed donors contained around 300 gigabases of sequencing data and around 80 million unique TCR sequences. Roughly five DR-DQ haplotypes were handled as single units for association and clustering, since linkage in the cohort was strong.

Library construction relied on the immunoSEQ multiplex PCR assay. For the multiplex PCR, a mixture combining 60 forward primers for TCR Vbeta segments and 13 reverse primers for TCR Jbeta segments was used. The CDR3 region of rearranged TCR beta genes was amplified from genomic DNA with a multiplex PCR assay. Amplified TCR beta libraries were sequenced as 87-base-pair reads on the Illumina HiSeq System. From the authors' description of their analysis: Across the 500 to 750 repertoires, a later analysis counted around 80 million unique TCR beta chains, around 10 million of which were shared by at least two donors. Raw reads were error-corrected and collapsed into unique sequences with a nearest-neighbor algorithm that merged closely related sequences to remove PCR and sequencing errors. Alignment of CDR3 sequences to IMGT reference sequences was used to assign V, D and J gene segments. For a sequence to be retained, a match of at least six nucleotides was required to both a V gene segment and a J gene segment. Rearrangements were classified as productive when the CDR3 lacked stop codons and remained in frame with V and J, and all other rearrangements were classified as non-productive. Following IMGT convention, CDR3 was defined as the stretch from the second conserved V-encoded cysteine up to the conserved J-encoded phenylalanine. The earlier analysis of roughly 590 of the donors excluded any sequence lacking an unambiguous match to a single V gene segment. In an earlier analysis of roughly 600 of the donors, a V segment was called functional when productive rearrangements were above 56.7%, and segregating when the standard deviation between donors exceeded 5%. To diagnose cytomegalovirus status from the catalog of TCR beta chain sequences, a statistical classification framework was built. In a later analysis, V and J genes were assigned by comparing TCR nucleotide sequences against IMGT/GENE-DB human TR gene sequences. In a later analysis, CDR3 sequences and most-parsimonious VDJ recombination scenarios were assigned using the TCRdist pipeline. In a later analysis, every TCR beta chain was defined by the combination of its CDR3 amino acid sequence and its V-gene family, and reads without a unique V-gene family were dropped. As a way to deal with suspected cross-contamination and a sequencing artifact, a later analysis dropped 640 or so nucleotide sequences that were highly shared and had low generation probability. A later analysis calculated a clonal expansion index for each public chain from normalized within-repertoire ranks of inferred template counts. In a later analysis, generation probabilities were computed with a VDJ recombination model fitted to out-of-frame rearrangements, and the resulting probabilities were checked against IGoR. In a later analysis, hypergeometric tests were used to score TCR-TCR, TCR-HLA and TCR-CMV co-occurrence, with a repertoire-size bias correction applied to TCR pairs. A later analysis estimated false discovery rates by permuting HLA or CMV assignments 20 times. In a later analysis, co-occurring TCRs were grouped with DBSCAN, and TCRdist sequence similarity was added when clustering was performed within HLA-allele-positive subsets. Repertoires with fewer than 30,000 or more than 120,000 public chains were left out of co-occurrence clustering, as were four to six repertoires with anomalous nucleotide sharing. TCRdb holds this immuneACCESS table with in-frame rearrangements only. Some clones are missing; in checked studies, unresolved V genes explain under half, and the rest has no known cause. V and J calls and clone size are copied from that table; D and trimming were computed from the DNA. This sample has 150,000 to 200,000 clones in its table, and 62% of those were observed once. The ten largest clones add up to 2.5% to 3% of the sample.

The table lists this clone with a count of one. What this receptor recognizes is not known. One base away there is no much larger clone; base qualities are not given. On the study overall, not on this receptor specifically: The study gave a list of about 150 TCR beta chains associated with cytomegalovirus. A later analysis found that HLA-associated TCR beta chains were more clonally expanded and had lower generation probabilities than equally common non-associated chains. In this cohort, only TCR beta chains were sequenced, and detectable features were limited by the absence of alpha or paired-chain data. The only immune exposure information available for the cohort was CMV serostatus. Strong co-occurrence of HLA alleles, especially DR and DQ, made assigning TCR associations to individual alleles difficult. According to a later analysis, parvovirus B19, influenza, CMV and Epstein-Barr virus appeared linked to several top co-occurrence clusters. Three of the identified cytomegalovirus-associated TCR beta chains were confirmed in vitro to be specific for cytomegalovirus antigens. Most TCR sequences were observed very rarely across donors, whereas some public TCRs were present in many individuals. Linkage disequilibrium might explain the correlated functional status among segregating V segments, but an unknown experimental factor could not be excluded. The classifier was reported to diagnose cytomegalovirus status with high specificity and sensitivity in both the original cohort and the validation cohort. Some IMGT-functional V segments, including TRBV6-2 and TRBV6-3, could not be distinguished by the 87-base-pair reads and were therefore excluded. Because HLA typing was unavailable for some donors at each locus, only the typed subset was used in association tests. Presence/absence analyses assumed roughly uniform sequencing depth across donors, an assumption that may not hold. Most CMV-associated TCR beta chains appeared to be HLA-restricted in a later analysis, and the HLA associations seemed to be driven largely by CMV exposure. It was suggested by the authors that the approach could potentially be generalized to other disease states and immunological phenotypes. A later analysis associated 16,951 TCR beta sequences with specific HLA alleles at a false discovery rate of 0.05. V-gene and J-gene trimming of TCR beta chains was associated with a missense DCLRE1C variant in a later genetic analysis, and the association was replicated in an independent cohort. A group of highly shared sequence variants was considered likely to be a technical artifact of the sequencing pipeline. A later analysis found that TCR association rates varied across HLA loci, with DRB1 alleles showing the most associated TCRs and HLA-C alleles the fewest. A later genetic analysis reported fewer N-insertions in productive TCRs among donors in an Asian-associated ancestry cluster than the roughly 650-donor mean. In an earlier analysis of several hundred of the donors, most TCR beta V segments were observed in productive rearrangements about 90% or about 30% of the time, broadly matching IMGT annotations. Because counts were too low, seventeen rarely observed V segments, including chromosome 9 orphons, were excluded from the earlier analysis of under 650 of the donors. A further reported finding was that TCR beta sequences accurately predicted the HLA-A and HLA-B alleles for most subjects in the first cohort.

In total, fewer than 750 healthy bone marrow donors made up the cohort. At the time of sampling, all cohort members were nominally healthy, though unrecorded immune exposures were likely present. The donor tested CMV seronegative and was one of the 352 seronegative cohort members. Each donor provided a peripheral blood sample, and peripheral blood mononuclear cells were used for TCR beta sequencing. Genomic DNA was extracted from the blood cell samples with the Qiagen DNeasy Blood Extraction Kit. The cysteine opens and the phenylalanine closes a CDR3 of 14 amino acids. Solely the CDR3 DNA is kept, with 42 bases framed from the first base. The germline V gene supplies CDR1 SGHDT and CDR2 YYEEEE. Here V drops 4 bases and J drops 10 bases, and the junction holds 7 bases not matched to any gene.

The chain uses TRBV5-6 and TRBJ1-6, with 8 bases aligning to TRBD1. Sequenced sample: PBMCs. The receptor comes from a man aged 40-50 years in good health and CMV-seronegative. The sequenced DNA: TGTGCCAGCAGCGTGGACAGGGCCGGATCACCCCTCCACTTT. This is translated as CASSVDRAGSPLHF.